This T cell receptor (beta chain) was identified during a study of identifying expanded T cells in peripheral blood. Clones were sequenced by immunoSEQ multiplex PCR, and TCRdb holds only the in-frame ones, with some missing. The profile covers under 150,000 clones, with 70% to 90% appearing a single time and less than 10% taken by the ten largest. Findings and limits, study-wide: Across healthy donors, higher total template counts meant significantly greater approximately two-week count variance. Differentially abundant clones: around 1.1 between replicates, 16.4 at two to three weeks, around 19 at four.

For this clone: Antigen specificity is unknown.

Collection occurred without any documented infections or immune events in donors. This CDR3 is built from 13 residues. The germline V gene encodes CDR1 SGHRS and CDR2 YFSETQ. V was pared by 2 bases and J by 4 bases, with 1 base of the junction left unmatched. The sequenced material came from blood. The V call is TRBV5-1, the J call TRBJ2-3; 7 bases line up with TRBD1. This TCR was sampled from a person between 18 and 75 years old in good health. CDR3 bases: TGCGCCAGCAGCTTAGGGACAGCAGATACGCAGTATTTT. As protein: CASSLGTADTQYF.